The next 20 T cell receptor beta chains were all read from a single sample in a study of PD-1 and CTLA-4 blockade in melanoma. Libraries were prepared by immunoSEQ multiplex PCR; TCRdb keeps only in-frame clonotypes and omits some of them. The sample holds more than 15,000 clones; 70% are singletons and the top ten take 14%. Sequencing used CD8+ T cells from peripheral blood, obtained from a patient given anti-PD-1 treatment. The receptors were sampled from a human donor with melanoma.

This clone was recorded a few times. The V gene is TRBV5-6, the J gene TRBJ1-2; D gene ambiguous. Looked up from germline, CDR1 is SGHDT and CDR2 is YYEEEE. CDR3 length: 15 residues. Trimming removed 0 bases at V and 6 bases at J, with 15 bases between. The CDR3 nucleotides read TGTGCCAGCAGCTTGGTTTCCGGGATAATCGATGGCTACACCTTC. Protein product: CASSLVSGIIDGYTF. The variable domain in full, completed from reference TRBV5-6 and TRBJ1-2, reads DAGVTQSPTHLIKTRGQQVTLRCSPKSGHDTVSWYQQALGQGPQFIFQYYEEEERQRGNFPDRFSGHQFPNYSSELNVNALLLGDSALYLCASSLVSGIIDGYTFGSGTRLTVV.

This clone was detected a few times. The V gene is TRBV30, the J gene TRBJ1-3, with TRBD1 matching 10 bases. The CDR3 is made up of 18 amino acids. CDR1 is GTSNPN, CDR2 SVGIG, per germline (reference sequence). Trimming took 3 bases from V and 3 from J; bases not matched to a gene: 14. CDR3 bases: TGTGCCTGGAGACCCCGACAGGGGGCAACGTTCTTTGGAAACACCATATATTTT. Amino acid sequence: CAWRPRQGATFFGNTIYF.

This chain joins TRBV11-3 and TRBJ2-1; 12 positions agree with TRBD2. Germline V gene data show CDR1 as SGHNT and CDR2 as YENEEA. The CDR3 spans 13 residues. The ends lost 3 bases at V and 12 bases at J; junction bases unmatched: 3. The CDR3 loop reads CASSLLAGGPQFF. CDR3 nucleotide sequence: TGTGCCAGCAGCTTGCTAGCGGGAGGGCCGCAGTTCTTC.

The gene calls are TRBV10-3 and TRBJ2-6; 7 nucleotides align to TRBD1. Germline trimming cut 5 bases from V and 0 bases from J; bases unmatched to any gene: 13. Germline values: CDR1 ENHRY, CDR2 SYGVKD. The CDR3 contains 19 residues. The CDR3 DNA sequence: TGTGCCATCAGTACCTATGGGGACAGATATCGCTCTGGGGCCAACGTCCTGACTTTC. Translating gives CAISTYGDRYRSGANVLTF.

This clone has just a few counts. The V gene is TRBV2, the J gene TRBJ1-1; no clear D gene. The V gene lost 7 bases and the J gene lost 4 bases, with 13 bases spanning the gap. Germline values: CDR1 SNHLY, CDR2 FYNNEI. The CDR3 totals 13 residues. This CDR3 reads CASKLVAGTEAFF. The CDR3 DNA follows: TGTGCCAGCAAACTAGTGGCTGGCACTGAAGCTTTCTTT.

As DNA, the CDR3 is TGTGCCAGCAGTTACTCGCGAGGTCTTCTCAACGAGCAGTACTTC. Protein sequence: CASSYSRGLLNEQYF. The chain recombines TRBV6-5 with TRBJ2-7; no definite D call. Per germline, CDR1 MNHEY and CDR2 SVGAGI. The CDR3 extends over 15 amino acids. V was cut by 0 bases and J by 5 bases, with 14 bases left in between.

This chain connects TRBV6-5 to TRBJ1-4; 7 nucleotides agree with TRBD1. CDR3 length equals 14 residues. From germline, CDR1 is MNHEY and CDR2 SVGAGI. Trimming took 7 bases from V and 4 from J; bases not matched to a gene: 6. CDR3: CASIGNRGNEKLFF. DNA for the CDR3: TGTGCCAGCATAGGGAACAGGGGTAATGAAAAACTGTTTTTT.

In this sample, this clone is medium-sized (0.01 to 0.1%). The V and J genes are TRBV4-1 and TRBJ1-1; possible D gene TRBD1, 5 bases. Trimming left V 0 bases short and J 2 bases short, with 10 bases between. The germline V gene encodes CDR1 MGHRA and CDR2 YSYEKL. The CDR3 runs to 15 residues. The CDR3 region is CASSQDQWGNTEAFF. The CDR3 DNA follows: TGCGCCAGCAGCCAAGATCAGTGGGGCAACACTGAAGCTTTCTTT.

This sequence joins TRBV27 and TRBJ1-1, with D possibly matching TRBD1 (5 bases). Looked up from germline, CDR1 is MNHEY and CDR2 is SMNVEV (reference sequence). The CDR3 has 18 residues. Between the trimmed V and J ends, which lost 5 bases and 0 bases, there was a span of 22 bases. CDR3 sequence reads: CASSLGAIQALMNTEAFF. In DNA form, the CDR3 reads TGTGCCAGCAGTCTTGGGGCGATACAGGCTCTCATGAACACTGAAGCTTTCTTT.

This clone was counted a few times. V usage is TRBV12-3 or TRBV12-4 and J usage is TRBJ2-5, with D perhaps being TRBD1 or TRBD2 (5 bases each). The V end lost 7 bases, the J end lost 7 bases, and 16 bases lay between the germline ends. The CDR3 length is 13 residues. CDR3 region: CASTNGGIVTQYF. CDR3 in DNA: TGTGCCAGCACCAATGGGGGTATTGTGACCCAGTACTTC.

The J gene is TRBJ1-4, the V gene TRBV6-5; possible D gene TRBD1, 5 bases. Germline V gene sequence: CDR1 MNHEY, CDR2 SVGAGI. With 2 bases removed from V and 7 bases from J, the gap between germline ends came to 8 bases. This CDR3 has 13 amino acids. The CDR3 DNA is TGTGCCAGCAGTTACGGTGGGGGTGAAAAACTGTTTTTT. Translation gives CASSYGGGEKLFF.

This sequence joins TRBV6-5 and TRBJ1-1; tentative D call: TRBD1 (5 bases). Trimming took off 10 bases at V and 4 bases at J, with 16 bases between the two ends. Germline V CDR1 and CDR2: MNHEY, SVGAGI. There are 13 residues in the CDR3. In DNA form, the CDR3 reads TGTGCCACCGACACGGGGCTGGGCACTGAAGCTTTCTTT. As protein: CATDTGLGTEAFF.

The V call is TRBV5-5, the J call TRBJ1-1; no reliable D call. Per the germline V gene, CDR1 is SGHKS and CDR2 is YYEKEE (reference sequence). Between the trimmed V and J ends, which lost 0 bases and 1 base, there was a span of 13 bases. The CDR3 spans 16 residues. Here the CDR3 DNA reads TGTGCCAGCAGCTTGGCCGTGGGATTGGAGAACACTGAAGCTTTCTTT. Translation gives CASSLAVGLENTEAFF.

The genes are TRBV2 and TRBJ1-4; D not resolved. The CDR3 consists of 11 residues. Trimming took off 4 bases at V and 5 bases at J, with 2 bases between the two ends. Germline CDR1 is SNHLY and CDR2 is FYNNEI. CDR3 region: CASSVNEKLFF. Written as DNA, the CDR3 is TGTGCCAGCAGTGTGAATGAAAAACTGTTTTTT.

The chain is built from TRBV13 and TRBJ2-7; 9 positions match TRBD2. Per germline, CDR1 PRHDT and CDR2 FYEKMQ (reference sequence). The trim removed 3 bases at V and 1 base at J, leaving 7 bases unmatched. This CDR3 comprises 16 residues. The CDR3 bases are TGTGCCAGCAGCTTGTACCGGGCGGGAGGGTCCTACGAGCAGTACTTC. Translation gives CASSLYRAGGSYEQYF.

The CDR3 loop reads CASSLMDTNEKLFF. In DNA, the CDR3 is TGTGCCAGCAGCTTAATGGATACTAATGAAAAACTGTTTTTT. V is TRBV7-8 and J is TRBJ1-4; D is ambiguous. V was clipped by 2 bases and J by 2 bases, with 6 bases between them. The CDR3 is 14 residues long. CDR1 is SGHVS, CDR2 FQNEAQ, per germline.

The rearrangement uses TRBV6-1 and TRBJ2-7; D not resolved. Germline CDR1 MNHNS, CDR2 SASEGT. The CDR3 has 12 amino acids. The V and J ends lost 5 bases and 5 bases respectively, with 10 bases between them. CDR3 nucleotides: TGTGCCAGCAGTTCCTTCAGCCACGAGCAGTACTTC. Translated, it gives CASSSFSHEQYF.

This sequence joins TRBV19 and TRBJ1-1, with no clear D. Per germline, CDR1 LNHDA and CDR2 SQIVND (reference sequence). The CDR3 totals 14 residues. Trimming took 5 bases from V and 0 from J, leaving 10 bases between them. CDR3 in DNA: TGTGCCAGTAGTCTCCTAGACCTGAACACTGAAGCTTTCTTT. Amino acid sequence: CASSLLDLNTEAFF.

This clone turned up a few times. The chain employs TRBV5-6 and TRBJ2-7; D is undetermined. The CDR3 is 13 amino acids. V shed 4 bases and J shed 9 bases, with 17 bases lying between them. Germline lookup yields CDR1 SGHDT and CDR2 YYEEEE. The CDR3 coding sequence is TGTGCCAGCAGCATGGGCGTAGGTTTCGCGCAGTACTTC. As protein: CASSMGVGFAQYF.

J is TRBJ2-7 and V is TRBV7-8; a possible D gene is TRBD1 (6 bases). The CDR3 totals 15 residues. Germline V gene data show CDR1 as SGHVS and CDR2 as FQNEAQ. Trimming removed 1 base at V and 3 bases at J, with 13 bases between. Written as DNA, the CDR3 is TGTGCCAGCAGCTTAGTCTACAGGGCCGACTACGAGCAGTACTTC. Translated: CASSLVYRADYEQYF.